Below, 21 T cell receptor beta chains from the same sample are listed, as sequenced in a study of CXCR3-negative and CXCR3-positive naive CD8 T cells. These TCRs are of unknown antigen specificity. Findings and caveats of the study: Naive cells positive for CXCR3 carried more hydrophobic TRB CDR3s than CXCR3-negative ones.

With UMI labels, 5' RACE was used to prepare the TRB cDNA libraries. TCRdb reprocessed the 5' RACE reads and keeps a single row for each CDR3 protein, giving no DNA. Recorded for this sample: roughly 60,000 distinct CDR3 sequences. The sample taken for sequencing was naive CXCR3+ CD8+ T cells from blood. The subset was: CD45RO-CCR7+CD27+CD95- naive CD8+ T cells expressing CXCR3 (TNR3+). The receptors derive from a human donor in good health. Some clones in this sample may be carry-over from other donors' samples.

V gene TRBV6-6 combines with J gene TRBJ1-2; the TCRdb call, TRBD1, lacks DNA for checking. Per the germline V gene, CDR1 is MNHNY and CDR2 is SVGAGI (reference sequence). The CDR3 is 13 amino acids. CDR3 sequence reads: CASSYPDRDGYTF.

The chain combines TRBV7-9 with TRBJ2-1; TCRdb indicates TRBD2, and absent DNA this call remains unverified. The CDR3 spans 18 residues. Germline V gene sequence: CDR1 SEHNR, CDR2 FQNEAQ (reference sequence). CDR3 region: CASSLETLAGGSYNEQFF.

The J gene is TRBJ1-5, the V gene TRBV28; TCRdb names TRBD1, which stays unverified in the absence of DNA. Germline loops: CDR1 MDHEN, CDR2 SYDVKM. This CDR3 comprises 15 residues. This CDR3 reads CASSSPGVSNQPQHF.

The chain couples TRBV7-9 to TRBJ1-5. There are 14 residues in the CDR3. Looked up from germline, CDR1 is SEHNR and CDR2 is FQNEAQ (reference sequence). CDR3 protein: CASSTLNSNQPQHF.

The chain links TRBV7-3 to TRBJ2-1; TCRdb selects TRBD2, and the lack of DNA leaves this call unchecked. CDR1 and CDR2 (germline): SGHTA, FQGTGA. The CDR3 spans 15 residues. The CDR3 reads CASSLTGELRHEQFF. The full variable domain, completed using reference TRBV7-3 and TRBJ2-1, is GAGVSQTPSNKVTEKGKYVELRCDPISGHTALYWYRQSLGQGPEFLIYFQGTGAADDSGLPNDRFFAVRPEGSVSTLKIQRTERGDSAVYLCASSLTGELRHEQFFGPGTRLTVL.

This rearrangement joins TRBV28 to TRBJ1-2. The length of the CDR3 is 16 residues. CDR1 and CDR2 (germline): MDHEN, SYDVKM. This chain's CDR3 is CASSSPGREGFYGYTF.

The chain couples TRBV20-1 to TRBJ1-4; TCRdb indicates TRBD1, and absent DNA this call remains unverified. Germline CDR1 reads DFQATT; CDR2 reads SNEGSKA (reference sequence). CDR3 length: 16 residues. CDR3 loop: CSARPAGWGVGEKLFF.

The chain couples TRBV6-6 to TRBJ2-2; as DNA is missing, the TRBD1 call by TCRdb cannot be tested. Germline CDR1 reads MNHNY; CDR2 reads SVGAGI (reference sequence). The length of the CDR3 is 15 residues. The CDR3 sequence: CASSYTGTSTGELFF.

V usage is TRBV29-1 and J usage is TRBJ1-5. CDR1 SQVTM and CDR2 ANQGSEA come from the germline V gene. The CDR3 is made up of 13 amino acids. The CDR3 loop is CSVEDWPDQPQHF.

This sequence joins TRBV10-3 and TRBJ2-7; the TCRdb call, TRBD1, lacks DNA for checking. Germline-derived CDR1 and CDR2 are ENHRY and SYGVKD. The CDR3 length is 16 residues. This CDR3 is CAISDADRKVSYEQYF.

The gene calls are TRBV6-2 or TRBV6-3 and TRBJ2-3. Germline V gene data show CDR1 as MNHEY and CDR2 as SVGEGT. CDR3 length: 14 amino acids. CDR3 protein: CASSYGASTDTQYF.

The chain has TRBV19 and TRBJ1-5; TCRdb's D call of TRBD1 is untestable without DNA. The CDR3 length is 15 residues. Germline CDR1 LNHDA, CDR2 SQIVND (reference sequence). CDR3: CASSIMGPPGQPQHF.

CDR3 protein: CASSLRGDPVAHEQYF. The chain is built from TRBV5-4 and TRBJ2-7. The CDR3 runs to 16 residues. Per the germline V gene, CDR1 is SGHNT and CDR2 is YYREEE (reference sequence).

This rearrangement joins TRBV28 to TRBJ2-7; no DNA is available, so the TRBD2 call from TCRdb remains unchecked. The CDR3 sequence is 11 residues long. Germline values: CDR1 MDHEN, CDR2 SYDVKM. CDR3 in amino acids: CASKTSVEQYF. Full variable domain (missing parts from reference TRBV28 and TRBJ2-7): DVKVTQSSRYLVKRTGEKVFLECVQDMDHENMFWYRQDPGLGLRLIYFSYDVKMKEKGDIPEGYSVSREKKERFSLILESASTNQTSMYLCASKTSVEQYFGPGTRLTVT.

The J gene is TRBJ1-5, the V gene TRBV3-1. CDR1 LGHDT and CDR2 YNNKEL come from the germline V gene (reference sequence). The CDR3 runs to 16 residues. The CDR3 region is CASSPRGKAYDQPQHF.

This sequence joins TRBV18 and TRBJ2-3. Per germline, CDR1 KGHSH and CDR2 LQKENI. CDR3 length: 15 residues. CDR3 sequence reads: CASSPLGSYTDTQYF.

The chain uses TRBV28 and TRBJ2-5; TCRdb gives TRBD2 as the D gene, but with no DNA this cannot be confirmed. CDR1 and CDR2 from the germline V gene are MDHEN and SYDVKM. The CDR3 is 14 residues long. This CDR3 reads CASSPRGRQETQYF.

The CDR3 is CASSPPGTVLDGYTF. The rearrangement joins TRBV7-9 to TRBJ1-2; there is no DNA to check the TCRdb D call of TRBD1. This CDR3 spans 15 amino acids. Germline assignment: CDR1 SEHNR and CDR2 FQNEAQ (reference sequence).

The rearrangement links TRBV29-1 to TRBJ1-4; absent DNA, TCRdb's TRBD1 call cannot be checked. The CDR3 has 12 residues. Germline V gene sequence: CDR1 SQVTM, CDR2 ANQGSEA. The chain's CDR3 is CSSRGLNEKLFF.

The chain links TRBV6-5 to TRBJ2-5; there is no DNA to check the TCRdb D call of TRBD2. This CDR3 has 13 residues. Germline V CDR1 and CDR2: MNHEY, SVGAGI. CDR3 sequence: CASSPTPEGTQYF.

The chain links TRBV12-3 or TRBV12-4 to TRBJ2-2; as DNA is missing, the TRBD2 call by TCRdb cannot be tested. This CDR3 has 15 residues. This CDR3 is CASTQGDLAYGELFF.